The 24 T cell receptor beta chains below were found in one sample sequenced in a study of T cell repertoires in ileal Crohn's disease. Repertoires were generated with immunoSEQ multiplex PCR, while TCRdb's copy carries only in-frame clones and drops some. The sample lists roughly 13,000 clones; around two thirds were seen once. The specimen was ileal tissue. The receptors here all came from an adult with Crohn's disease.

J is TRBJ2-5 and V is TRBV28; D is uncertain. The CDR3 has 13 amino acids. Germline CDR1 reads MDHEN; CDR2 reads SYDVKM. V gave up 4 bases and J gave up 8 bases, with 14 bases separating them. CDR3 DNA sequence: TGTGCCAGCAGTTCCCTAATTTCGCCCACCCAGTACTTC. Its protein is CASSSLISPTQYF.

This chain links TRBV5-1 with TRBJ2-3; 7 bases agree with TRBD2. Germline assignment: CDR1 SGHRS and CDR2 YFSETQ. After removal of 1 base from V and 8 bases from J, the junction contained 10 bases not matched to a gene. The CDR3 spans 15 residues. CDR3 DNA sequence: TGCGCCAGCAGCTTGAGACTAGCTTCGGAGGGTACGCAGTATTTT. Translated: CASSLRLASEGTQYF.

The chain recombines TRBV2 with TRBJ2-3, with D maybe TRBD1 (6 bases). Germline V gene lookup returns CDR1 SNHLY and CDR2 FYNNEI. This CDR3 region has 15 residues. The V end lost 7 bases, the J end lost 2 bases, and 16 bases lay between the germline ends. The CDR3 DNA reads as TGTGCCAGCAACCGACAGGTGGGGAACACAGATACGCAGTATTTT. Amino acid sequence: CASNRQVGNTDTQYF.

This chain links TRBV7-9 with TRBJ2-5; D unclear. This CDR3 is 13 amino acids long. Looked up from germline, CDR1 is SEHNR and CDR2 is FQNEAQ (reference sequence). V lost 7 bases to trimming and J lost 5 bases, with 14 bases between them. The CDR3 DNA is TGTGCCAGCATCCCGGTGGGGTGGGAGACCCAGTACTTC. This sequence encodes CASIPVGWETQYF.

This clone was recorded a few times. The chain uses TRBV4-1 and TRBJ2-7, with TRBD1 matching over 9 bases. Germline V gene data show CDR1 as MGHRA and CDR2 as YSYEKL. The V gene end was trimmed by 4 bases and the J gene end by 5 bases; junction bases not matched to a gene: 6. The CDR3 length is 14 residues. The CDR3 sequence is CASSLYGTGNEQYF. The CDR3 bases are TGCGCCAGCAGCCTCTACGGGACAGGGAACGAGCAGTACTTC.

The rearrangement links TRBV6-5 to TRBJ1-1, with TRBD1 matching 10 bases. With V trimmed by 2 bases and J by 11 bases, 11 bases remained unmatched. The CDR3 consists of 15 residues. The germline gives CDR1 MNHEY, CDR2 SVGAGI. The CDR3 sequence: CASSYQTGGAGRAFF. The DNA of the CDR3 is TGTGCCAGCAGTTACCAGACAGGGGGCGCCGGACGGGCTTTCTTT.

V is TRBV5-1 and J is TRBJ1-2, with D hard to call. Trimming shortened V by 4 bases and J by 2 bases, and 9 bases separated the two germline ends. The CDR3 runs to 13 residues. CDR1 and CDR2 (germline): SGHRS, YFSETQ. CDR3 region: CASSPPGNYGYTF. CDR3 DNA: TGCGCCAGCAGCCCACCCGGAAACTATGGCTACACCTTC.

This clone was seen a few times. The J gene is TRBJ1-3, the V gene TRBV5-1; TRBD1 is a possible D gene (5 bases). Germline lookup yields CDR1 SGHRS and CDR2 YFSETQ. V gave up 4 bases and J gave up 4 bases, with 18 bases separating them. This CDR3 comprises 16 residues. The CDR3 nucleotides are TGCGCCAGCAGCCTGGCGGGGGGGAATGGAGGAAACACCATATATTTT. Its protein is CASSLAGGNGGNTIYF.

By its share, this clone is medium-sized (0.01 to 0.1%). The sample contains more than one DNA sequence encoding this CDR3. The rearrangement links TRBV6-5 to TRBJ1-2, with 9 bases identical to TRBD1. Germline loops: CDR1 MNHEY, CDR2 SVGAGI. With 0 bases clipped from V and 4 bases from J, the junction kept 0 bases outside the gene matches. This CDR3 has 14 amino acids. CDR3 loop: CASSYSDRGYGYTF. The DNA for the CDR3 is TGTGCCAGCAGTTACTCGGACAGGGGCTATGGCTACACCTTC.

The chain couples TRBV10-3 to TRBJ1-5; D gene uncertain. Germline CDR1 reads ENHRY; CDR2 reads SYGVKD. Deletions cut 2 bases from V and 2 bases from J, with 10 bases between. This CDR3 is built from 15 residues. The DNA for the CDR3 is TGTGCCATCAGTGAGGAGGGAATCGGCAATCAGCCCCAGCATTTT. Amino acid sequence: CAISEEGIGNQPQHF.

The table lists this clone with a few counts. The rearrangement uses TRBV30 and TRBJ1-4; a weak D match, TRBD1 (6 bases). The germline V gene has CDR1 GTSNPN and CDR2 SVGIG (reference sequence). Trimming took off 1 base at V and 6 bases at J, with 12 bases between the two ends. This CDR3 region has 14 residues. CDR3 sequence reads: CAWSDRRGHEKLFF. DNA of the CDR3: TGTGCCTGGAGTGATCGCAGGGGCCATGAAAAACTGTTTTTT. The whole variable domain, remainder taken from reference TRBV30 and TRBJ1-4, is SQTIHQWPATLVQPVGSPLSLECTVEGTSNPNLYWYRQAAGRGLQLLFYSVGIGQISSEVPQNLSASRPQDRQFILSSKKLLLSDSGFYLCAWSDRRGHEKLFFGSGTQLSVL.

This chain links TRBV5-1 with TRBJ2-2, with 12 bases fitting TRBD2. Germline CDR1 SGHRS, CDR2 YFSETQ. This CDR3 contains 18 residues. The ends lost 4 bases at V and 4 bases at J; junction bases unmatched: 11. The CDR3 nucleotides read TGCGCCAGCAGCCCGGCTAGCGGGGGGGCCGTCGGCACCGGGGAGCTGTTTTTT. Translated: CASSPASGGAVGTGELFF.

This clone was observed a few times. The rearrangement joins TRBV7-2 to TRBJ1-6; 7 bases line up with TRBD1. Looked up from germline, CDR1 is SGHTA and CDR2 is FQGNSA. J gave up 5 bases and V 5 bases, and 15 bases lay outside the gene matches. The CDR3 runs 18 residues. CDR3 region: CASSPTGTATKNNSPLHF. The CDR3 DNA follows: TGTGCCAGCAGCCCCACCGGGACAGCTACCAAGAATAATTCACCCCTCCACTTT.

This clone was recorded only once. The V gene is TRBV7-9, the J gene TRBJ2-7; a possible D gene is TRBD2 (5 bases). Germline loops: CDR1 SEHNR, CDR2 FQNEAQ (reference sequence). Trimming removed 5 bases at V and 5 bases at J, with 22 bases between. This CDR3 is 16 amino acids long. The CDR3 loop reads CASSPSSGGPAHEQYF. In nucleotides, the CDR3 is TGTGCCAGCAGCCCATCCAGCGGCGGGCCCGCCCACGAGCAGTACTTC.

The CDR3 region is CASSWDRDTGELFF. The CDR3 coding sequence is TGTGCCAGCAGCTGGGACAGGGATACCGGGGAGCTGTTTTTT. The rearrangement uses TRBV6-1 and TRBJ2-2; 9 bases line up with TRBD1. The CDR3 contains 14 residues. The V segment lost 6 bases and the J segment 5 bases; nucleotides outside the gene matches: 4. The germline V gene encodes CDR1 MNHNS and CDR2 SASEGT.

V is TRBV7-3 and J is TRBJ1-1; D not certain. The germline gives CDR1 SGHTA, CDR2 FQGTGA. V lost 5 bases to trimming and J lost 1 base, with 5 bases between them. The CDR3 totals 12 residues. CDR3 nucleotides: TGTGCCAGCAGCGCTGGGAACACTGAAGCTTTCTTT. Translating it yields CASSAGNTEAFF.

This chain joins TRBV9 and TRBJ2-3; no clear D gene. The CDR3 has 12 residues. Germline V lookup: CDR1 SGDLS, CDR2 YYNGEE. V was shortened by 4 bases and J by 0 bases, with 3 bases between the two germline ends. CDR3 sequence (DNA): TGTGCCAGCAGCCTGAGCACAGATACGCAGTATTTT. It specifies CASSLSTDTQYF.

The chain is built from TRBV4-1 and TRBJ1-2; TRBD1 matches at 7 bases. V shed 1 base and J 4 bases; nucleotides not matched to a gene: 6. Looked up from germline, CDR1 is MGHRA and CDR2 is YSYEKL. CDR3 length: 15 residues. CDR3 in amino acids: CASSQGVGGSYGYTF. DNA of the CDR3: TGCGCCAGCAGCCAAGGGGTAGGGGGCAGCTATGGCTACACCTTC.

This chain links TRBV11-2 with TRBJ1-1; D is uncertain. This CDR3 spans 11 amino acids. Trimming left V 5 bases short and J 10 bases short, with 11 bases between. Germline CDR1 SGHAT, CDR2 FQNNGV. The CDR3 here is CASSLKEGAFF. The CDR3 nucleotides read TGTGCCAGCAGCCTCAAGGAGGGAGCTTTCTTT.

CDR3 amino acids: CASMLAGGFSDTQYF. As DNA, the CDR3 is TGTGCCAGCATGCTAGCGGGGGGGTTTTCAGATACGCAGTATTTT. This chain links TRBV6-1 with TRBJ2-3; TRBD2 aligns across 12 bases. Unmatched junction bases numbered 6, after V lost 7 bases and J lost 4 bases. The CDR3 loop spans 15 amino acids. Germline CDR1 and CDR2: MNHNS and SASEGT.

This chain connects TRBV5-1 to TRBJ1-1; 9 bases match TRBD1. The CDR3 has 15 residues. Trimming at V came to 4 bases and at J to 2 bases, leaving 6 bases not matched to a gene. The germline V gene encodes CDR1 SGHRS and CDR2 YFSETQ. The CDR3 region is CASSIQDRGNTEAFF. The DNA for the CDR3 is TGCGCCAGCAGCATACAGGACAGGGGAAACACTGAAGCTTTCTTT.

This chain joins TRBV27 and TRBJ2-7; no clear D gene. The length of the CDR3 is 14 residues. Trimming stripped 4 bases from V and 0 bases from J, with 10 bases between. Germline V gene lookup returns CDR1 MNHEY and CDR2 SMNVEV (reference sequence). Written as DNA, the CDR3 is TGTGCCAGCAGTTACCCGAATGACTCCTACGAGCAGTACTTC. It is translated as CASSYPNDSYEQYF.

This clone turned up a few times. The gene calls are TRBV6-5 and TRBJ2-7, with TRBD1 identical over 9 bases. This CDR3 has 14 residues. After removal of 2 bases from V and 3 bases from J, the junction contained 2 bases not matched to a gene. The germline V gene has CDR1 MNHEY and CDR2 SVGAGI. The CDR3 loop is CASSYTDRGYEQYF. DNA for the CDR3: TGTGCCAGCAGTTACACGGACAGGGGCTACGAGCAGTACTTC.

The chain links TRBV11-2 to TRBJ2-7; 9 bases fit TRBD2. The CDR3 has 16 residues. J was trimmed by 4 bases and V by 4 bases; bases with no gene match: 11. Germline V gene sequence: CDR1 SGHAT, CDR2 FQNNGV. CDR3 amino acids: CASSSSGGGALYEQYF. CDR3 in DNA: TGTGCCAGCAGCTCCTCTGGCGGGGGGGCATTGTACGAGCAGTACTTC.